Listed below are T cell receptor beta chains from one sample, sequenced in a study of immune characterization of retroperitoneal liposarcoma. TCRdb reprocessed the PCR reads with MiXCR, giving one entry per CDR3 protein. The sample lists about 2,900 distinct CDR3 sequences, approximately 50% occurring once. Input material: tumor tissue. The receptors shown here come from a male donor with retroperitoneal liposarcoma. CDR3s include the opening cysteine and the closing phenylalanine or tryptophan. Fields, in order: V gene, J gene, clone size, D gene, CDR3 protein, CDR3 DNA. D genes are given only for firm matches. Not every row has a clone size; where given, it reads once, few, many or a size class.

>TRBV6-1|TRBJ2-7|NA|TRBD1
CASSDGLTGDHEQYF
TGTGCCAGCAGTGACGGATTGACAGGGGACCACGAGCAGTACTTC
>TRBV6-6|TRBJ2-7|NA|TRBD1
CASSYSTGTGGGEQYF
TGTGCCAGCAGTTACTCCACCGGGACAGGAGGAGGCGAGCAGTACTTC
>TRBV7-6|TRBJ2-1|medium-sized|NA
CASSLAHDSSYNEQFF
TGTGCCAGCAGCTTAGCGCATGACAGTTCCTACAATGAGCAGTTCTTC
>TRBV12-3/TRBV12-4|TRBJ1-6|NA|NA
CASNRVGYNSPLHF
TGTGCCAGTAACAGGGTAGGATATAATTCACCCCTCCACTTT
>TRBV7-3|TRBJ2-1|NA|NA
CASSLSGDNEQFF
TGTGCCAGCAGCTTATCAGGCGACAATGAGCAGTTCTTC
>TRBV27|TRBJ2-7|few|NA
CASSLGKAGYEQYF
TGTGCCAGCAGTTTAGGCAAAGCGGGTTACGAGCAGTACTTC
>TRBV6-5|TRBJ2-7|NA|NA
CASSYGESDREYEQYF
TGTGCCAGCAGTTACGGTGAGTCGGACAGAGAATACGAGCAGTACTTC
>TRBV6-1|TRBJ2-1|NA|TRBD2
CASSLRTAGGLLRNEQFF
TGTGCCAGCAGTCTTCGGACGGCGGGAGGCCTACTTAGGAATGAGCAGTTCTTC
>TRBV6-6|TRBJ2-3|NA|NA
CASSYLSGMSTDTQYF
TGTGCCAGCAGTTACCTGAGCGGCATGAGCACAGATACGCAGTATTTT
>TRBV7-2|TRBJ2-1|NA|NA
CASSLAPSERREQFF
TGTGCCAGCAGCTTAGCACCCTCTGAGAGGAGGGAGCAGTTCTTC
>TRBV27|TRBJ2-1|NA|TRBD1
CASSLTGETQFF
TGTGCCAGCAGCCTAACAGGGGAGACCCAGTTCTTC
>TRBV7-3|TRBJ2-1|NA|NA
CASSLGGANEQFF
TGTGCCAGCAGCTTAGGGGGTGCCAATGAGCAGTTCTTC
>TRBV6-1|TRBJ2-1|few|TRBD2
CASRLAVWSEQFF
TGTGCCAGCAGGCTAGCGGTGTGGAGTGAGCAGTTCTTC
>TRBV10-2|TRBJ1-1|NA|NA
CASSESGRMNTEAFF
TGCGCCAGCAGTGAGTCTGGCAGGATGAACACTGAAGCTTTCTTT
>TRBV6-6|TRBJ2-2|large|TRBD2
CASSYVAGGTGELFF
TGTGCCAGCAGTTACGTAGCGGGGGGAACCGGGGAGCTGTTTTTT
>TRBV6-1|TRBJ2-1|NA|NA
CASSLTFNEQFF
TGTGCCAGCAGTCTTACCTTTAATGAGCAGTTCTTC
>TRBV11-3|TRBJ2-7|medium-sized|TRBD1
CASSLQGADYEQYF
TGTGCCAGCAGCCTCCAGGGGGCCGACTACGAGCAGTACTTC
>TRBV7-3|TRBJ2-1|NA|NA
CASSVGNNNEQFF
TGTGCCAGCAGCGTGGGAAATAACAATGAGCAGTTCTTC
>TRBV4-1|TRBJ2-1|NA|TRBD2
CASSQLLGGSRLAGGFDEQFF
TGCGCCAGCAGCCAACTTTTAGGGGGGTCAAGACTAGCGGGGGGGTTCGATGAGCAGTTCTTC
>TRBV7-2|TRBJ2-2|few|NA
CASSPGGELFF
TGTGCCAGCAGCCCTGGGGGGGAGCTGTTTTTT
>TRBV6-1|TRBJ2-4|NA|NA
CASSEFRGWPLAKNIQYF
TGTGCCAGCAGTGAATTTAGGGGTTGGCCTTTAGCCAAAAACATTCAGTACTTC
>TRBV5-4|TRBJ2-5|NA|NA
CASSGAEDQETQYF
TGTGCCAGCAGCGGGGCGGAGGACCAAGAGACCCAGTACTTC
>TRBV7-6|TRBJ2-3|NA|NA
CASSPTITDTQYF
TGTGCCAGCAGCCCAACCATAACCGATACGCAGTATTTT
>TRBV4-1|TRBJ2-7|once|NA
CASSQGDTTTYEQYF
TGCGCCAGCAGCCAAGGTGACACGACAACCTACGAGCAGTACTTC
>TRBV6-4|TRBJ2-3|NA|NA
CASGGGLETDTQYF
TGTGCCAGCGGAGGGGGACTGGAGACAGATACGCAGTATTTT
>TRBV6-5|TRBJ2-2|NA|TRBD1
CASIHLDRAGTGELFF
TGTGCCAGCATCCATTTGGACAGGGCGGGGACCGGGGAGCTGTTTTTT
>TRBV7-8|TRBJ2-1|few|TRBD2
CASSLPRLAGANYEQFF
TGTGCCAGCAGCCTACCCCGACTAGCGGGAGCGAACTACGAGCAGTTCTTC
>TRBV7-8|TRBJ2-7|medium-sized|TRBD1
CASSSLADRAYEQYF
TGTGCCAGCAGCTCCCTCGCCGACAGGGCCTACGAGCAGTACTTC
>TRBV6-1|TRBJ1-1|NA|NA
CAVGQAGGTEAFF
TGTGCCGTGGGGCAGGCGGGGGGCACTGAAGCTTTCTTT
>TRBV28|TRBJ2-2|NA|TRBD2
CASSSRWEGGELFF
TGTGCCAGCAGTTCACGGTGGGAGGGCGGGGAGCTGTTTTTT
>TRBV6-8|TRBJ1-1|NA|NA
CASSRTDNTEAFF
TGTGCCAGCAGCAGGACAGACAACACTGAAGCTTTCTTT
>TRBV6-1|TRBJ2-3|medium-sized|TRBD2
CASSPGLAVDTQYF
TGTGCCAGCAGTCCGGGACTAGCCGTCGATACGCAGTATTTT
>TRBV6-1|TRBJ2-1|NA|TRBD1
CASSIQGAGSYNEQFF
TGTGCCAGCAGCATTCAGGGGGCGGGGTCCTACAATGAGCAGTTCTTC
>TRBV6-1|TRBJ2-3|few|TRBD2
CASSPRLAGVETQYF
TGTGCCAGCAGTCCTAGACTAGCGGGAGTTGAGACGCAGTATTTT
>TRBV6-1|TRBJ2-1|NA|NA
CASRSGTRSEQFF
TGTGCCAGCAGGTCCGGGACACGCTCCGAGCAGTTCTTC
>TRBV6-1|TRBJ2-6|NA|TRBD2
CASSEGGGGGANVLTF
TGTGCCAGCAGTGAAGGGGGGGGTGGCGGGGCCAACGTCCTGACTTTC
>TRBV7-3|TRBJ2-2|medium-sized|NA
CASSFSTGELFF
TGTGCCAGCAGCTTCTCCACCGGGGAGCTGTTTTTT
>TRBV12-3/TRBV12-4|TRBJ2-4|few|TRBD2
CAVSGGHYNEQYF
TGTGCCGTTAGCGGGGGCCACTACAATGAGCAGTACTTC
>TRBV6-1|TRBJ2-2|few|TRBD1
CASIRTGLGELFF
TGTGCCAGCATTCGGACAGGGCTCGGGGAGCTGTTTTTT
>TRBV27|TRBJ2-7|NA|NA
CASRRTGSSYEQYF
TGTGCCAGCAGACGTACAGGGAGCTCCTACGAGCAGTACTTC
>TRBV12-3/TRBV12-4|TRBJ2-3|NA|NA
CASNGPESTDTQYF
TGTGCCAGCAACGGGCCGGAAAGCACAGATACGCAGTATTTT
>TRBV6-1|TRBJ2-1|medium-sized|NA
CASSASLQETQFF
TGTGCCAGCAGCGCCTCCCTTCAAGAGACCCAGTTCTTC
>TRBV7-8|TRBJ2-5|NA|NA
CASARRNSYNEQYF
TGTGCCAGCGCTAGACGTAACTCCTACAATGAGCAGTACTTC
>TRBV11-1|TRBJ2-5|few|NA
CASSWLGYQETQYF
TGTGCCAGCAGCTGGTTGGGGTACCAAGAGACCCAGTACTTC
>TRBV11-2|TRBJ2-1|NA|NA
CASSPGTVIEQFF
TGTGCCAGCAGCCCGGGGACCGTCATAGAGCAGTTCTTC
>TRBV6-2/TRBV6-3|TRBJ2-3|NA|NA
CASSYSLMTASTDTQYF
TGTGCCAGCAGTTACTCCCTCATGACAGCTAGCACAGATACGCAGTATTTT
>TRBV6-1|TRBJ2-5|NA|TRBD2
CASSPGLVNEQYF
TGTGCCAGCAGTCCGGGACTAGTCAATGAGCAGTACTTC
>TRBV3-1|TRBJ2-3|NA|NA
CASSQDQDTDTQYF
TGTGCCAGCAGCCAAGACCAGGACACAGATACGCAGTATTTT
>TRBV6-1|TRBJ2-7|NA|TRBD2
CASSEGRGTYYEQYF
TGTGCCAGCAGTGAGGGGCGGGGGACCTACTACGAGCAGTACTTC
>TRBV6-6|TRBJ2-1|NA|NA
CASSYWGTRGIGDEQFF
TGTGCCAGCAGTTACTGGGGGACTCGGGGGATTGGAGATGAGCAGTTCTTC